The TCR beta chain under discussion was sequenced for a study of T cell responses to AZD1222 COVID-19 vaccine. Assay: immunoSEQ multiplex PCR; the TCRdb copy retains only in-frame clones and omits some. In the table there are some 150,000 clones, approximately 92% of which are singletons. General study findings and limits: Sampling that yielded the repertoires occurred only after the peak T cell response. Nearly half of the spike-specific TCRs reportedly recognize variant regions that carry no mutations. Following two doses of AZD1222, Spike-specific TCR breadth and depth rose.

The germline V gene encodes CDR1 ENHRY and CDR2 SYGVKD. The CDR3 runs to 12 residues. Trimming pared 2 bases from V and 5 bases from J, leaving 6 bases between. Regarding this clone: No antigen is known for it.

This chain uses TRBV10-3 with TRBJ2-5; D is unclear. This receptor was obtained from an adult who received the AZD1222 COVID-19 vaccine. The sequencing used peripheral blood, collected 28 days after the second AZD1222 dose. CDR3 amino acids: CAISESRETQYF. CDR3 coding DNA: TGTGCCATCAGTGAGAGCAGGGAGACCCAGTACTTC.